This record concerns one TCR beta chain sequence. The data belong to a study of cytotoxic CD8 clonotypes in ibrutinib-treated CLL. Turning to the study itself: There were 11 relapsed/refractory patients and more than 14 treatment-naive patients, and around 17 were IGHV unmutated.

Using immunoSEQ multiplex PCR, the repertoire was profiled, and TCRdb retains in-frame clones only, with some absent. In the table there are roughly 54,000 clones, 57% of which are singletons. Germline-derived CDR1 and CDR2 are SQVTM and ANQGSEA. The CDR3 contains 16 residues. Trimming at V came to 1 base and at J to 4 bases, leaving 8 bases not matched to a gene. This sequence joins TRBV29-1 and TRBJ2-2, with TRBD1 matching over 8 bases. The sample here was PBMCs, taken after 24 months of ibrutinib treatment. This TCR was sampled from a human donor with chronic lymphocytic leukemia. The DNA for the CDR3 is TGCAGCGTTGAAGTCGGGGACAGGAGGATCACCGGGGAGCTGTTTTTT. Amino acids: CSVEVGDRRITGELFF.